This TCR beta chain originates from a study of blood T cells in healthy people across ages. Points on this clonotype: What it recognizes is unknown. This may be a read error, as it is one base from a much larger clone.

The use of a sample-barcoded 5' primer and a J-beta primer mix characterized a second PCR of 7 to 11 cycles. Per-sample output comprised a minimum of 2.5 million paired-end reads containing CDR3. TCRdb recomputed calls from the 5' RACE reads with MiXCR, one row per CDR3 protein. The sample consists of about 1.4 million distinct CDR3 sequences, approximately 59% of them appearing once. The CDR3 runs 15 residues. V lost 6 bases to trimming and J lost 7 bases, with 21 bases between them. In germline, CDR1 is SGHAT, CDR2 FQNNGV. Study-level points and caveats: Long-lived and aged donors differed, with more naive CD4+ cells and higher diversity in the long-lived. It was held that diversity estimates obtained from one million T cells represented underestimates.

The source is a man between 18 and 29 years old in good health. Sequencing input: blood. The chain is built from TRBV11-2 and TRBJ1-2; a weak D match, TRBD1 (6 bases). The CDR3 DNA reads TGTGCCAGCAGTCCCGTGGACAGCCTCCACCCTGGCTACACCTTC. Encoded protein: CASSPVDSLHPGYTF. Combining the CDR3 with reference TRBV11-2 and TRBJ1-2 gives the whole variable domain EAGVAQSPRYKIIEKRQSVAFWCNPISGHATLYWYQQILGQGPKLLIQFQNNGVVDDSQLPKDRFSAERLKGVDSTLKIQPAKLEDSAVYLCASSPVDSLHPGYTFGSGTRLTVV.